This T cell receptor beta chain originates from a study of cytotoxic CD8 clonotypes in ibrutinib-treated CLL. This CDR3 is 17 amino acids long. Per germline, CDR1 SGHTA and CDR2 FQGNSA. The J segment lost 8 bases and the V segment lost 6 bases, leaving 19 bases of the junction unmatched. TCRdb keeps only in-frame clones here, not all; method: immunoSEQ multiplex PCR. The repertoire holds roughly 49,000 clones, with around 78% as singletons. This TCR was recovered from a human donor with chronic lymphocytic leukemia. The V gene is TRBV7-2, the J gene TRBJ1-2, with 9 bases that match TRBD1. This sample comprised PBMCs, obtained after 24 months of ibrutinib treatment. CDR3: CASSATVITGTGTGYTF. The CDR3 DNA is TGTGCCAGCAGTGCCACCGTTATTACCGGGACAGGGACGGGCTACACCTTC.